Here is one T cell receptor beta chain with its context. This sample stems from a study of shared clonotypes between healthy human individuals. The data were produced by immunoSEQ multiplex PCR, yet TCRdb's version contains in-frame clones alone and is incomplete. This table has some 2,000,000 clones, around 95% appearing once. V shed 2 bases and J 8 bases; nucleotides not matched to a gene: 11. CDR1 and CDR2 from the germline V gene are SGHAT and FQNNGV. The CDR3 has 16 amino acids. The chain links TRBV11-2 to TRBJ2-3; 9 bases map to TRBD2. The sequence came from a man aged 18 to 35 in good health. Specimen: naive CD4+ T cells sorted from blood. Documented subset: CD45RA+ positively selected. The CDR3 coding sequence is TGTGCCAGCAGCTTACCGTCCGGGACTAGCTTCGCTACGCAGTATTTT. This sequence encodes CASSLPSGTSFATQYF.